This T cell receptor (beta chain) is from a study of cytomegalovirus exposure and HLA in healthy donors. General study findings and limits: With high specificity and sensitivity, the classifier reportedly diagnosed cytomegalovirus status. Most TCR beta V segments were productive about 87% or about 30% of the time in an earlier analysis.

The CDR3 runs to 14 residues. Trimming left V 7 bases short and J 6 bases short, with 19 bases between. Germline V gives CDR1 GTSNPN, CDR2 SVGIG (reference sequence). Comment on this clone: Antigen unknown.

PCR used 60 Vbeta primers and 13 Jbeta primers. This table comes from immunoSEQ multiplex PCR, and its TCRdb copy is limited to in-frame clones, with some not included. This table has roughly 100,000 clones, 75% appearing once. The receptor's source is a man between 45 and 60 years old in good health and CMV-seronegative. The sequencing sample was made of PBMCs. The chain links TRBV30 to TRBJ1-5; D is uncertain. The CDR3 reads CAYREGIWGQPQHF. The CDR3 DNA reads TGTGCCTATCGGGAGGGCATTTGGGGTCAGCCCCAGCATTTT.